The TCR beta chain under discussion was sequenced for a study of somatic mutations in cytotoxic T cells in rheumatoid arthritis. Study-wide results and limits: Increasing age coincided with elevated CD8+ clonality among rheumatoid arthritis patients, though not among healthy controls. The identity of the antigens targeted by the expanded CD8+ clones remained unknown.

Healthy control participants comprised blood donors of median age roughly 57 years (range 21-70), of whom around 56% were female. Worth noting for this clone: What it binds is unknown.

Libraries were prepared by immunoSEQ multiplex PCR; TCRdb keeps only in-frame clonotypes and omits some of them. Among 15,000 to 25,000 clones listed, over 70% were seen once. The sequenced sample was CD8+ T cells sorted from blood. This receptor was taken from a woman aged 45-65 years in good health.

DNA of the CDR3: TGTGCCAGCAGTCACACCCTGGGACCCGGTGACGGGGAGCTGTTTTTT. It encodes CASSHTLGPGDGELFF. The chain carries TRBV28 and TRBJ2-2, with D perhaps being TRBD1 or TRBD2 (5 bases each). V dropped 5 bases and J dropped 7 bases, with 20 bases sitting between them. The germline V gene encodes CDR1 MDHEN and CDR2 SYDVKM. The CDR3 has 16 amino acids.